This TCR beta chain is drawn from a study of shared clonotypes between healthy human individuals. The naive CD8 population came from CD45RO-negative cells selected for CCR7, without terminally differentiated effector memory CD45RA+ cells. Here immunoSEQ multiplex PCR was the method, and the copy in TCRdb shows in-frame clones only, minus some. The table includes around 1.9 million clones, about 92% detected once. General study points: Clonotype sharing among donors, it was expected, would be affected by sequencing depth. Although depth was large, rarefaction showed that sequencing of the sorted subsets was incomplete.

This CDR3 region has 14 residues. CDR1 is ENHRY and CDR2 is SYGVKD in the germline V gene. The junction had 11 bases not matched to a gene; V was cut back by 10 bases and J by 2 bases. Points on this clone: What it recognizes is unknown.

The source of this sequence is a man aged 18-30 years in good health. Some clones in this sample may be carry-over from other donors' samples. V is TRBV10-3 and J is TRBJ2-7, with 7 bases that match TRBD2. Sample: naive CD8+ T cells from PBMCs. This CDR3 reads CATNPGGSPYEQYF. The CDR3 nucleotides read TGTGCCACCAACCCGGGAGGAAGTCCCTACGAGCAGTACTTC.